This passage covers 10 T cell receptor beta chains from one sample sequenced in a study of graft-versus-host responses after intestinal transplantation (dated by TCRdb to about 2021). Libraries came from the immunoSEQ multiplex PCR assay. The table was pulled from immuneACCESS by TCRdb, which kept in-frame rearrangements only. Such tables lose some clones; where checked, under half of the loss comes from unresolved V genes, and the rest has no known cause. Present in this sample are some 41,000 clones, roughly 89% of which were seen just once. The ten largest clonotypes hold around 7% of the sample. This specimen was PBMCs, taken approximately 270 days after transplant. The source of these receptors is a human patient who received an intestinal transplant, so some T cells may come from the graft donor.

The chain joins TRBV7-8 to TRBJ2-3; D unclear. The V end was cut by 1 base, the J end by 0 bases, with 5 bases between. The CDR3 runs 14 residues. The germline gives CDR1 SGHVS, CDR2 FQNEAQ. The CDR3 DNA is TGTGCCAGCAGCTTAGTTAGGAGCACAGATACGCAGTATTTT. Translated: CASSLVRSTDTQYF.

V gene TRBV5-6 combines with J gene TRBJ1-1, with D possibly being TRBD1 (5 bases). Germline assignment: CDR1 SGHDT and CDR2 YYEEEE. Trimming stripped 4 bases from V and 3 bases from J, with 19 bases between. The CDR3 covers 16 residues. The CDR3 is CASSPTEQASHTEAFF. The CDR3 nucleotides read TGTGCCAGCAGCCCTACGGAACAGGCCAGCCACACTGAAGCTTTCTTT. Full variable domain (outside the CDR3, taken from reference TRBV5-6 and TRBJ1-1): DAGVTQSPTHLIKTRGQQVTLRCSPKSGHDTVSWYQQALGQGPQFIFQYYEEEERQRGNFPDRFSGHQFPNYSSELNVNALLLGDSALYLCASSPTEQASHTEAFFGQGTRLTVV.

This clone is a singleton in its sample. The chain employs TRBV6-5 and TRBJ2-7; no reliable D call. CDR1 is MNHEY and CDR2 is SVGAGI in the germline V gene. This CDR3 is 11 amino acids long. The V end was cut by 5 bases, the J end by 5 bases, with 7 bases between. The CDR3: CASSEIDEQYF. The CDR3 region has the DNA TGTGCCAGCAGTGAAATTGACGAGCAGTACTTC.

The CDR3 region is CASSQGTANTEAFF. CDR3 in DNA: TGTGCCAGCAGCCAAGGCACGGCGAACACTGAAGCTTTCTTT. The chain couples TRBV4-2 to TRBJ1-1; D gene uncertain. V lost 1 base, J lost 1 base, and 7 bases lay in between. Germline loops: CDR1 LGHNA, CDR2 YNFKEQ. This CDR3 comprises 14 residues.

V is TRBV11-2 and J is TRBJ2-3, with D perhaps TRBD1 (5 bases). V was clipped by 3 bases and J by 6 bases, with 10 bases between them. CDR1 SGHAT and CDR2 FQNNGV come from the germline V gene. There are 13 residues in the CDR3. The DNA of the CDR3 is TGTGCCAGCAGCTTTAGCAGGGATGATACGCAGTATTTT. It yields the protein CASSFSRDDTQYF. Full variable domain (rest looked up from reference TRBV11-2 and TRBJ2-3): EAGVAQSPRYKIIEKRQSVAFWCNPISGHATLYWYQQILGQGPKLLIQFQNNGVVDDSQLPKDRFSAERLKGVDSTLKIQPAKLEDSAVYLCASSFSRDDTQYFGPGTRLTVL.

This clone appeared once. The rearrangement uses TRBV7-2 and TRBJ1-2, with TRBD1 as a possible D gene (5 bases). Germline CDR1 is SGHTA and CDR2 is FQGNSA. V dropped 4 bases and J dropped 2 bases, with 17 bases sitting between them. The CDR3 loop spans 16 amino acids. The CDR3 here is CASSSIPQTDNYGYTF. The CDR3 DNA reads TGTGCCAGCAGCTCCATACCTCAGACAGACAACTATGGCTACACCTTC.

V gene TRBV9 combines with J gene TRBJ2-1; 9 bases are shared with TRBD2. Germline CDR1 SGDLS, CDR2 YYNGEE. J lost 1 base, V lost 1 base, and 6 bases had no gene match. CDR3 length: 17 amino acids. The CDR3 coding sequence is TGTGCCAGCAGCGTACCCCCTAGCGGGGATTCCTACAATGAGCAGTTCTTC. Encoded protein: CASSVPPSGDSYNEQFF.

With regard to this clone: Other DNA sequences in the same sample also yield this CDR3. This chain connects TRBV15 to TRBJ2-1; the D gene could be TRBD1 or TRBD2 (5 bases each). The CDR3 contains 15 residues. The V and J ends lost 1 base and 9 bases respectively, with 16 bases between them. Germline CDR1 reads LNHNV; CDR2 reads YYDKDF (reference sequence). CDR3 loop: CATSRVVDRGVEQFF. In DNA, the CDR3 is TGTGCCACCAGCAGAGTGGTCGATCGAGGGGTTGAGCAGTTCTTC.

Only a few counts were recorded for this clone. This rearrangement joins TRBV6-5 to TRBJ2-2, with 7 bases fitting TRBD1. Trimming at V came to 6 bases and at J to 5 bases, leaving 6 bases not matched to a gene. Germline V lookup: CDR1 MNHEY, CDR2 SVGAGI. The CDR3 consists of 14 residues. CDR3 in DNA: TGTGCCAGCAGGACGGACAGGCTGACCGGGGAGCTGTTTTTT. Encoded protein: CASRTDRLTGELFF.

This chain joins TRBV11-2 and TRBJ2-7; tentatively, D is TRBD1 or TRBD2 (5 bases each). Germline values: CDR1 SGHAT, CDR2 FQNNGV. The V end was cut by 10 bases, the J end by 2 bases, with 15 bases between. The CDR3 extends over 13 amino acids. The DNA for the CDR3 is TGTGCCACCGGACAATTGGGAGCCTACGAGCAGTACTTC. It encodes CATGQLGAYEQYF.